This record looks at one T cell receptor beta chain sequence and its context. This CDR3 spans 13 amino acids. In germline, CDR1 is ENHRY, CDR2 SYGVKD. Deletions cut 4 bases from V and 3 bases from J, with 10 bases between. These data are taken from a study of blood T cell repertoires in COVID-19. On the study more broadly: Nucleic acid was either cDNA or gDNA, and it came from T cells, B-cell-depleted T cells, or PBMCs.

Some clones are missing from TCRdb's copy, which holds only in-frame ones; the method was immunoSEQ multiplex PCR. This repertoire shows about 170,000 clones, roughly nine tenths found once; its top ten account for approximately 0.5%. The sample comprised peripheral blood. The receptor comes from a man aged 50 to 60 with acute or convalescent COVID-19. This chain connects TRBV10-3 to TRBJ2-7, with D possibly being TRBD1 (5 bases). This CDR3 is CAISGQTNYEQYF. CDR3 DNA sequence: TGTGCCATCAGTGGACAGACGAACTACGAGCAGTACTTC.